The rows below give T cell receptor beta chains drawn from one sample of a study of CXCR3-negative and CXCR3-positive naive CD8 T cells. No DNA is given; TCRdb re-called the 5' RACE reads and lists each CDR3 protein once. With tens of thousands of distinct CDR3 sequences in the sample, the ten largest clones hold approximately 10%. The specimen was memory CD8+ T cells from blood. The receptors here all came from a human donor in good health. Some clones in this sample may be carry-over from other donors' samples. Each CDR3 is given with its conserved first and last residue. The order of the fields is V gene, J gene, clone size, CDR3 protein. Rows give clone size only sometimes, using once, few, many, or a class for an expanded clone.

>TRBV20-1|TRBJ1-1|.
CSAATGDTEAFF
>TRBV10-3|TRBJ2-7|.
CAINEGGTGVNEQYF
>TRBV4-3|TRBJ2-1|.
CASSQGTGFDEQFF
>TRBV4-1|TRBJ2-1|.
CASSPMEGRGYEQFF
>TRBV7-3|TRBJ2-7|.
CASSSGVFDEQYF
>TRBV7-9|TRBJ1-1|.
CASIKGGLDTEAFF
>TRBV28|TRBJ1-1|.
CASSTGQEMNTEAFF
>TRBV7-9|TRBJ2-7|.
CASSFGATYEQYF
>TRBV29-1|TRBJ2-7|.
CSVVIEGYYEQYF
>TRBV29-1|TRBJ2-1|.
CSVDGQGASKAGNEQFF
>TRBV12-3/TRBV12-4|TRBJ2-1|.
CASSILAGLRSYNEQFF
>TRBV12-5|TRBJ2-3|.
CASGLGVRTDTQYF
>TRBV7-6|TRBJ2-7|.
CASSTGQGAYEQYF
>TRBV28|TRBJ2-1|.
CASSSPALAGDEQFF
>TRBV6-4|TRBJ2-2|.
CASSDSHGGAGVGELFF
>TRBV7-9|TRBJ2-6|.
CASSFGSGANVLTF
>TRBV7-9|TRBJ2-7|.
CASSLGQGAYEQYF
>TRBV5-6|TRBJ2-3|.
CASSLVSSTDTQYF
>TRBV5-5|TRBJ2-1|.
CASSSWTSGRASNEQFF
>TRBV7-9|TRBJ2-7|.
CASSPLHLLYEQYF
>TRBV27|TRBJ1-2|.
CASSPTGTGILGGGYTF
>TRBV20-1|TRBJ2-2|.
CSARGGPGTGELFF
>TRBV7-7|TRBJ2-1|medium-sized
CASSLGTGSSYNEQFF
>TRBV12-3/TRBV12-4|TRBJ2-1|.
CASSFASRGPSYNEQFF
>TRBV15|TRBJ2-3|.
CAVTSGGASDTQYF
>TRBV15|TRBJ2-3|.
CATSLPQRGADTQYF
>TRBV5-6|TRBJ2-5|.
CASSLSHQETQYF
>TRBV4-2|TRBJ1-1|.
CASSLLATGEQAFF
>TRBV29-1|TRBJ2-3|.
CSVSGQGTGDTQYF
>TRBV2|TRBJ1-2|.
CASSEFGFGRTNYGYTF
>TRBV7-2|TRBJ2-7|.
CASSFSGNSYEQYF
>TRBV5-1|TRBJ1-1|.
CASRSSIDMEAFF
>TRBV6-5|TRBJ2-1|.
CASSTPTGFNEQFF
>TRBV29-1|TRBJ2-2|.
CSVEKYTGELFF
>TRBV6-2/TRBV6-3|TRBJ1-1|.
CASSSWGPNTEAFF
>TRBV12-3/TRBV12-4|TRBJ1-1|.
CASSPQQVLDPEAFF
>TRBV6-6|TRBJ1-1|.
CASSYPYDQNTEAFF
>TRBV20-1|TRBJ2-7|.
CSARRGEGYEQYF
>TRBV29-1|TRBJ2-7|.
CSIRGTGSYEQYF
>TRBV20-1|TRBJ1-2|.
CSAREVTRDGHRDPRGGYTF
>TRBV7-8|TRBJ2-1|.
CASSLISTNNEQFF
>TRBV7-3|TRBJ1-1|.
CASSLEGNTEAFF
>TRBV12-3/TRBV12-4|TRBJ2-1|.
CASSLAGGAHNEQFF
>TRBV29-1|TRBJ2-7|.
CSVEDMGNEQYF
>TRBV6-6|TRBJ2-5|.
CASTLSGFETQYF
>TRBV29-1|TRBJ1-2|.
CSVLGNYGYTF
>TRBV7-9|TRBJ2-1|.
CASSSSVGNEQFF
>TRBV28|TRBJ2-7|.
CASKGLSYEQYF
>TRBV28|TRBJ2-1|.
CASSLSASFYNEQFF
>TRBV9|TRBJ2-7|.
CASSPQSGGSYEQYF
>TRBV7-3|TRBJ2-1|.
CASSPDSGGYSSYNEQFF